Below are 4 T cell receptor beta chains sequenced from a single sample in a study of blood T cell repertoires in COVID-19 (dated by TCRdb to 2018 to 2020). Library method: the immunoSEQ multiplex PCR assay. The clones in this table, taken by TCRdb from immuneACCESS, are in-frame only. Not every clone is retained; where verified, under half of the shortfall comes from an unresolved V gene, and the cause of the rest is unknown. In this sample the table shows roughly 190,000 clones, approximately 90% of which occur a single time. The top ten hold about 7% of the sample. Material: peripheral blood. These receptors were collected from a woman older than 75 in a cohort sampled during active or convalescent COVID-19.

V and J are TRBV6-5 and TRBJ2-4; tentative D call: TRBD2 (5 bases). The ends were cut back, 7 bases at V and 3 bases at J, with 10 bases in the middle. Germline values: CDR1 MNHEY, CDR2 SVGAGI. The CDR3 loop spans 13 amino acids. The CDR3 here is CASIGEGKNIQYF. The CDR3 DNA follows: TGTGCCAGCATTGGTGAGGGCAAAAACATTCAGTACTTC.

CDR3 loop: CASSLRGGHQETQYF. In nucleotides, the CDR3 is TGTGCCAGCAGCTTAAGAGGGGGACATCAAGAGACCCAGTACTTC. The genes are TRBV11-2 and TRBJ2-5; maybe TRBD1 (6 bases). CDR3 length equals 15 residues. Germline V gene lookup returns CDR1 SGHAT and CDR2 FQNNGV. Trimming left V 2 bases short and J 2 bases short, with 12 bases between.

The DNA of the CDR3 is TGTGCCACCAGGGCCGCTGGGGGGATGGCCGGGGAGCTGTTTTTT. It encodes CATRAAGGMAGELFF. This rearrangement joins TRBV7-9 to TRBJ2-2, with D maybe TRBD2 (6 bases). V was shortened by 10 bases and J by 6 bases, with 21 bases between the two germline ends. CDR1 is SEHNR, CDR2 FQNEAQ, per germline (reference sequence). The CDR3 runs 15 residues.

V gene TRBV4-1 combines with J gene TRBJ1-5, with a tentative D call TRBD1 (6 bases). CDR3 size: 16 residues. Germline-derived CDR1 and CDR2 are MGHRA and YSYEKL. V shed 0 bases and J shed 2 bases, with 11 bases lying between them. The DNA of the CDR3 is TGCGCCAGCAGCCAAGACAGGGGAGTTGGCAATCAGCCCCAGCATTTT. Its protein product is CASSQDRGVGNQPQHF.